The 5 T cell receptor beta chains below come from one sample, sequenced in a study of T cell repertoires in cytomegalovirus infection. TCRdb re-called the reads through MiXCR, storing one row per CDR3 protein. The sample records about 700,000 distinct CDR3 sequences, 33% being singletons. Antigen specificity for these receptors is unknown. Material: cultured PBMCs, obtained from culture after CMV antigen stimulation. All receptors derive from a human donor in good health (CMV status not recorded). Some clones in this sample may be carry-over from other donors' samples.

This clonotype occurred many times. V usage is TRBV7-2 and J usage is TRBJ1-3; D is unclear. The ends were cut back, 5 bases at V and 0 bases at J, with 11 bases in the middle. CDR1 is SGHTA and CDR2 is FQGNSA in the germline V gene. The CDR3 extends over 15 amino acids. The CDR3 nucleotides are TGTGCCAGCAGCCGTGACACGAGCTCTGGAAACACCATATATTTT. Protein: CASSRDTSSGNTIYF.

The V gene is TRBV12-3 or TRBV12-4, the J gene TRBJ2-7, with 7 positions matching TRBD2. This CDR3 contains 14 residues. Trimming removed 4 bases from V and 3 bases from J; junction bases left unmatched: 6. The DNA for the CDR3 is TGTGCCAGCAGTTGGCCCGCGGGGGACTACGAGCAGTACTTC. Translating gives CASSWPAGDYEQYF.

DNA for the CDR3: TGTGCCACCCACAGGGGAGGCTCCTATGGCTACACCTTC. Translated: CATHRGGSYGYTF. The rearrangement links TRBV19 to TRBJ1-2; TRBD1 matches at 7 bases. Looked up from germline, CDR1 is LNHDA and CDR2 is SQIVND (reference sequence). V trimming: 10 bases; J trimming: 4 bases; junction bases outside the gene matches: 9. This CDR3 is built from 13 residues. Complete variable domain (other parts from reference TRBV19 and TRBJ1-2): DGGITQSPKYLFRKEGQNVTLSCEQNLNHDAMYWYRQDPGQGLRLIYYSQIVNDFQKGDIAEGYSVSREKKESFPLTVTSAQKNPTAFYLCATHRGGSYGYTFGSGTRLTVV.

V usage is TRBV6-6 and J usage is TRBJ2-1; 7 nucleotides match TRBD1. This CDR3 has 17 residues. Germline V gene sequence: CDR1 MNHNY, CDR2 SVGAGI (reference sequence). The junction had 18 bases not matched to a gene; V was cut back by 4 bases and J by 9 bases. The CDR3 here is CASSSDPLVGGHIEQFF. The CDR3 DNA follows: TGTGCCAGCAGTTCCGATCCTCTAGTAGGGGGCCACATTGAGCAGTTCTTC.

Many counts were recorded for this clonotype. The CDR3 here is CASSLSGITDTQYF. The CDR3 DNA reads as TGTGCCAGCAGCTTAAGCGGGATCACAGATACGCAGTATTTT. V is TRBV7-2 and J is TRBJ2-3; TRBD2 aligns across 7 bases. The CDR3 spans 14 residues. Losses at the gene ends were 2 bases for V and 2 bases for J; bases not matched to a gene: 1. Germline CDR1 reads SGHTA; CDR2 reads FQGNSA.